The 30 T cell receptor beta chains given below trace back to one sample, sequenced in a study of cytomegalovirus exposure and HLA in healthy donors. Here immunoSEQ multiplex PCR was the method, and the copy in TCRdb shows in-frame clones only, minus some. This table has about 180,000 clones, approximately 81% appearing once. Sequenced material: PBMCs. The source is a man younger than 30 in good health and CMV-seropositive.

The chain employs TRBV19 and TRBJ1-2, with D possibly matching TRBD1 (6 bases). The germline V and J ends were trimmed by 4 bases and 6 bases, with 12 bases remaining between them. The germline V gene encodes CDR1 LNHDA and CDR2 SQIVND (reference sequence). This CDR3 contains 13 residues. DNA of the CDR3: TGTGCCAGTAGTAATGATGGGGGCCATGGCTACACCTTC. It specifies CASSNDGGHGYTF.

The rearrangement joins TRBV5-4 to TRBJ2-7; the match to TRBD1 covers 8 bases. Trimming took 3 bases from V and 3 from J; bases not matched to a gene: 5. CDR1 SGHNT and CDR2 YYREEE come from the germline V gene (reference sequence). This CDR3 comprises 14 residues. CDR3 DNA sequence: TGTGCCAGCAGCTCACGGACAGGGAACTACGAGCAGTACTTC. Its protein is CASSSRTGNYEQYF.

CDR3 loop: CASSLVEGAFYNEQFF. The CDR3 DNA reads TGTGCCAGCAGCTTAGTAGAGGGGGCCTTTTACAATGAGCAGTTCTTC. The chain joins TRBV11-1 to TRBJ2-1; TRBD1 agrees at 7 bases. Per the germline V gene, CDR1 is SGHAT and CDR2 is FQDESV (reference sequence). V was pared by 1 base and J by 4 bases, with 7 bases of the junction left unmatched. The CDR3 is made up of 16 amino acids.

The rearrangement links TRBV5-1 to TRBJ2-5; TRBD1 matches 8 bases. J was trimmed by 1 base and V by 3 bases; bases with no gene match: 2. This CDR3 has 14 amino acids. Germline CDR1 and CDR2: SGHRS and YFSETQ. CDR3 protein: CASSYGTGQETQYF. The CDR3 region has the DNA TGCGCCAGCAGCTATGGGACAGGCCAAGAGACCCAGTACTTC.

Only a few counts were recorded for this clone. The chain joins TRBV5-1 to TRBJ2-7, with TRBD2 matching over 7 bases. CDR3 length: 13 residues. CDR1 SGHRS and CDR2 YFSETQ come from the germline V gene. The V gene end was trimmed by 3 bases and the J gene end by 5 bases; junction bases not matched to a gene: 5. Here the CDR3 DNA reads TGCGCCAGCAGCTCCGGGACTACGAACGAGCAGTACTTC. Protein product: CASSSGTTNEQYF.

The V call is TRBV25-1, the J call TRBJ2-5; weak D call: TRBD1 (5 bases). Per germline, CDR1 MGHDK and CDR2 SYGVNS. There are 14 residues in the CDR3. The V end lost 4 bases, the J end lost 4 bases, and 13 bases lay between the germline ends. CDR3 loop: CASSARQGRETQYF. CDR3 bases: TGTGCCAGCAGTGCGAGGCAGGGTAGAGAGACCCAGTACTTC.

This chain links TRBV6-5 with TRBJ1-2; 9 bases align to TRBD1. The ends lost 4 bases at V and 1 base at J; junction bases unmatched: 1. CDR1 is MNHEY, CDR2 SVGAGI, per germline. CDR3 length: 14 amino acids. The CDR3 here is CASSLDRGNYGYTF. The CDR3 DNA follows: TGTGCCAGCAGTTTGGACAGGGGTAACTATGGCTACACCTTC.

The J gene is TRBJ1-1, the V gene TRBV5-1; 8 nucleotides align to TRBD1. The germline V gene has CDR1 SGHRS and CDR2 YFSETQ. V dropped 4 bases and J dropped 2; count of bases not matched to a gene: 10. The CDR3 spans 16 residues. The CDR3 loop reads CASSPRTGRTNTEAFF. The CDR3, as DNA: TGCGCCAGCAGCCCCCGGACAGGGCGAACTAACACTGAAGCTTTCTTT.

This clone was seen just once. The J gene is TRBJ2-4, the V gene TRBV28; perhaps TRBD1 as D (6 bases). CDR3 size: 17 residues. CDR1 and CDR2 (germline): MDHEN, SYDVKM. V gave up 2 bases and J gave up 0 bases, with 14 bases separating them. CDR3 protein: CASSLSSGALAKNIQYF. CDR3 sequence (DNA): TGTGCCAGCAGTTTAAGTTCAGGGGCCCTAGCCAAAAACATTCAGTACTTC.

V gene TRBV29-1 combines with J gene TRBJ1-2; 8 nucleotides align to TRBD1. Germline CDR1 and CDR2: SQVTM and ANQGSEA. This CDR3 is 15 amino acids long. V was clipped by 4 bases and J by 0 bases; unmatched bases: 7. The CDR3: CSVAETGEANYGYTF. The CDR3 bases are TGCAGCGTTGCAGAGACAGGGGAGGCTAACTATGGCTACACCTTC.

This chain links TRBV28 with TRBJ2-7; the D gene is possibly TRBD2 (7 bases). Germline values: CDR1 MDHEN, CDR2 SYDVKM. Trimming shortened V by 2 bases and J by 2 bases, and 10 bases separated the two germline ends. This CDR3 contains 14 residues. The CDR3 protein is CASSLRGGPYEQYF. In DNA, the CDR3 is TGTGCCAGCAGTTTAAGGGGGGGTCCCTACGAGCAGTACTTC.

This clone occurred once. This chain connects TRBV6-1 to TRBJ1-1; 11 bases are shared with TRBD1. Germline-derived CDR1 and CDR2 are MNHNS and SASEGT. This CDR3 region has 17 residues. V lost 2 bases to trimming and J lost 4 bases; unmatched junction nucleotides: 9. The CDR3 loop reads CASSESRWTGGITEAFF. In DNA form, the CDR3 reads TGTGCCAGCAGTGAATCCCGTTGGACAGGGGGCATCACTGAAGCTTTCTTT.

The V call is TRBV6-6, the J call TRBJ1-5; no clear D gene. Germline V gene lookup returns CDR1 MNHNY and CDR2 SVGAGI (reference sequence). The CDR3 is 15 residues long. Trimming cost V 0 bases and J 6 bases, with 12 bases left between them. The CDR3 here is CASSYSQAGSQPQHF. In nucleotides, the CDR3 is TGTGCCAGCAGTTACTCGCAGGCCGGGAGTCAGCCCCAGCATTTT.

This clone was counted once. The chain recombines TRBV9 with TRBJ2-7; D might be TRBD1 (5 bases). This CDR3 contains 13 residues. In germline, CDR1 is SGDLS, CDR2 YYNGEE. V was cut by 4 bases and J by 2 bases, with 10 bases left in between. Written as DNA, the CDR3 is TGTGCCAGCAGCATAGACAGCACCTACGAGCAGTACTTC. Translating it yields CASSIDSTYEQYF.

This chain links TRBV11-2 with TRBJ1-1; 7 bases match TRBD1. Germline V CDR1 and CDR2: SGHAT, FQNNGV. V lost 1 base to trimming and J lost 1 base; unmatched junction nucleotides: 3. CDR3 length: 15 residues. The CDR3 loop reads CASSLVRQGNTEAFF. The DNA for the CDR3 is TGTGCCAGCAGCTTAGTCCGACAGGGGAACACTGAAGCTTTCTTT.

This clone occurred a few times. The rearrangement uses TRBV6-1 and TRBJ1-1; D not resolved. The germline V gene has CDR1 MNHNS and CDR2 SASEGT. The CDR3 runs 15 residues. Deletions cut 2 bases from V and 8 bases from J, with 18 bases between. DNA of the CDR3: TGTGCCAGCAGTGAATATAAGGTAGTACTGCGGGAAGCTTTCTTT. Protein product: CASSEYKVVLREAFF.

The CDR3 region has the DNA TGTGCCTGGAGTGTTGATAATTCCAGATACGAGCAGTACTTC. The encoded protein is CAWSVDNSRYEQYF. The chain combines TRBV30 with TRBJ2-7; D is ambiguous. Germline V gives CDR1 GTSNPN, CDR2 SVGIG (reference sequence). The CDR3 consists of 14 residues. V was trimmed by 0 bases and J by 4 bases, leaving 13 bases between them.

V gene TRBV25-1 combines with J gene TRBJ2-7; D remains ambiguous. The CDR3 is made up of 10 amino acids. Germline V lookup: CDR1 MGHDK, CDR2 SYGVNS. V lost 8 bases and J lost 7, with 9 bases in between. CDR3 coding DNA: TGTGCCAGCGGCACATGGGAGCAGTACTTC. The encoded protein is CASGTWEQYF.

This rearrangement joins TRBV25-1 to TRBJ2-7; a weak D match, TRBD1 (6 bases). The CDR3 has 17 amino acids. V was clipped by 2 bases and J by 0 bases, with 17 bases between them. Germline V gene lookup returns CDR1 MGHDK and CDR2 SYGVNS. The CDR3 nucleotides are TGTGCCAGCAGTGAACTCGGACAGAATAGTCTCTCCTACGAGCAGTACTTC. Amino acid sequence: CASSELGQNSLSYEQYF.

About this clone: The same CDR3 arises from other DNA sequences in this sample as well. The chain carries TRBV9 and TRBJ1-2; TRBD1 matches at 9 bases. J lost 4 bases, V lost 0 bases, and 4 bases had no gene match. This CDR3 comprises 15 residues. The germline V gene has CDR1 SGDLS and CDR2 YYNGEE. The CDR3 nucleotides read TGTGCCAGCAGCGTAGGACAGGGGGGAGGCTATGGCTACACCTTC. This encodes CASSVGQGGGYGYTF.

V gene TRBV2 combines with J gene TRBJ2-7; D unresolved. V was clipped by 4 bases and J by 3 bases, with 13 bases between them. Germline-derived CDR1 and CDR2 are SNHLY and FYNNEI. CDR3 size: 14 residues. This CDR3 reads CASSVTLSSYEQYF. The CDR3 region has the DNA TGTGCCAGCAGTGTAACCCTTTCCAGCTACGAGCAGTACTTC.

This clone was seen a handful of times. The chain combines TRBV2 with TRBJ2-7; TRBD1 agrees at 8 bases. Trimming took 4 bases from V and 5 from J; bases not matched to a gene: 4. The CDR3 has 13 amino acids. Germline V CDR1 and CDR2: SNHLY, FYNNEI. The CDR3 DNA reads TGTGCCAGCAGTGCCTCAGGGGGCCACGAGCAGTACTTC. Its protein product is CASSASGGHEQYF.

The V call is TRBV28, the J call TRBJ1-5; TRBD1 agrees at 9 bases. The germline CDR1 and CDR2 sequences are MDHEN and SYDVKM. Trimming at V came to 3 bases and at J to 5 bases, leaving 8 bases not matched to a gene. This CDR3 region has 16 residues. The CDR3 DNA follows: TGTGCCAGCAGTTTCCTCGGACAGGGGCCCCATCAGCCCCAGCATTTT. It encodes CASSFLGQGPHQPQHF.

This clone has only a few counts. The CDR3 DNA follows: TGCGCCAGCAGCGCCGGGACAGGGAGCTCCTACGAGCAGTACTTC. This codes for CASSAGTGSSYEQYF. This sequence joins TRBV5-1 and TRBJ2-7; TRBD1 matches 9 bases. V was clipped by 4 bases and J by 0 bases; unmatched bases: 5. Germline CDR1 and CDR2: SGHRS and YFSETQ. The CDR3 has 15 amino acids.

The chain joins TRBV28 to TRBJ2-1, with a weak D call TRBD2 (5 bases). Trimming removed 1 base from V and 3 bases from J, with 13 bases in between. This CDR3 comprises 16 residues. Germline V lookup: CDR1 MDHEN, CDR2 SYDVKM. CDR3 sequence reads: CASSLSFRDNYNEQFF. CDR3 DNA: TGTGCCAGCAGTTTATCATTTCGGGATAACTACAATGAGCAGTTCTTC.

In its sample, this clone was seen once. The J gene is TRBJ2-3, the V gene TRBV28, with 8 bases identical to TRBD1. CDR3 length: 12 residues. The germline gives CDR1 MDHEN, CDR2 SYDVKM. V dropped 6 bases and J dropped 4; count of bases not matched to a gene: 0. This CDR3 is CASRQGADTQYF. For the CDR3, the DNA is TGTGCCAGCAGACAGGGGGCAGATACGCAGTATTTT. Complete variable domain (other parts from reference TRBV28 and TRBJ2-3): DVKVTQSSRYLVKRTGEKVFLECVQDMDHENMFWYRQDPGLGLRLIYFSYDVKMKEKGDIPEGYSVSREKKERFSLILESASTNQTSMYLCASRQGADTQYFGPGTRLTVL.

This clone was seen only once. V gene TRBV28 combines with J gene TRBJ1-2, with D perhaps TRBD1 (5 bases). The germline CDR1 and CDR2 sequences are MDHEN and SYDVKM. This CDR3 spans 15 amino acids. The V and J ends lost 5 bases and 4 bases respectively, with 17 bases between them. The chain's CDR3 is CASSPRSGGTYGYTF. CDR3 nucleotides: TGTGCCAGCAGTCCCAGGAGCGGAGGGACCTATGGCTACACCTTC.

The V gene is TRBV27, the J gene TRBJ2-7, with 8 bases matching TRBD2. J lost 2 bases, V lost 3 bases, and 0 bases had no gene match. In germline, CDR1 is MNHEY, CDR2 SMNVEV (reference sequence). This CDR3 spans 13 amino acids. This CDR3 reads CASSLGLAYEQYF. In DNA form, the CDR3 reads TGTGCCAGCAGTTTGGGACTAGCCTACGAGCAGTACTTC.

The chain links TRBV5-1 to TRBJ2-1, with 7 nucleotides matching TRBD2. The germline V gene encodes CDR1 SGHRS and CDR2 YFSETQ. V gave up 5 bases and J gave up 7 bases; unmatched junction bases: 6. This CDR3 is 13 amino acids long. CDR3 sequence: CASREVGRNEQFF. The CDR3 DNA reads TGCGCCAGCAGGGAGGTCGGGAGGAATGAGCAGTTCTTC.

This clone has a handful of counts. This chain connects TRBV7-2 to TRBJ2-7, with 8 nucleotides matching TRBD2. The J segment lost 1 base and the V segment lost 5 bases, leaving 7 bases of the junction unmatched. The length of the CDR3 is 15 residues. The germline V gene encodes CDR1 SGHTA and CDR2 FQGNSA. CDR3 loop: CASSRTGTRSYEQYF. The CDR3 nucleotides read TGTGCCAGCAGCCGTACCGGGACTAGGTCCTACGAGCAGTACTTC.